This TCR beta chain was sequenced in a study of blood T cell repertoires in COVID-19. Looking at the study overall: The United States, Italy and Spain provided the acute and convalescent COVID-19 samples. T cells, B-cell-depleted T cells, or PBMCs supplied cDNA or gDNA.

As processed by the authors: The assay estimated nucleated cells by amplifying reference gene primers. Measured with immunoSEQ multiplex PCR; TCRdb has only the in-frame clones, and not every one. That table gives V, J and clone size, and the DNA gave D and trimming. The sample lists 150,000 to 200,000 clones, less than 85% seen once, with approximately 6.8% in the top ten. Seattle enrolled patients during active infection and tracked them longitudinally. With V trimmed by 7 bases and J by 8 bases, 10 bases remained unmatched. The CDR3 runs to 15 residues. Germline-derived CDR1 and CDR2 are MGHDK and SYGVNS.

The TCR comes from a woman between 40 and 50 years old with COVID-19, enrolled during active disease. Specimen: peripheral blood. The chain employs TRBV25-1 and TRBJ2-1; 11 bases are shared with TRBD2. DNA of the CDR3: TGTGCCAGCAAACCCCCGGGACTAGCGGCCGATGAGCAGTTCTTC. Residues: CASKPPGLAADEQFF. The whole variable domain, remainder taken from reference TRBV25-1 and TRBJ2-1, is EADIYQTPRYLVIGTGKKITLECSQTMGHDKMYWYQQDPGMELHLIHYSYGVNSTEKGDLSSESTVSRIRTEHFPLTLESARPSHTSQYLCASKPPGLAADEQFFGPGTRLTVL.